This T cell receptor beta chain is from a study of cytomegalovirus exposure and HLA in healthy donors. Both 60 Vbeta primers and 13 Jbeta primers went into the PCR. Profiling relied on immunoSEQ multiplex PCR, and the TCRdb table lists in-frame clones only, not all of them. Of 100,000 or so clones listed, roughly 15% are singletons. The receptor was derived from a female donor in good health and CMV-seronegative. Source material: PBMCs.

CDR3 protein: CASSLQRATGGFKGYTF. CDR3 in DNA: TGCGCCAGCAGCTTGCAACGGGCGACAGGGGGATTTAAGGGCTACACCTTC. The rearrangement links TRBV5-1 to TRBJ1-2; the match to TRBD1 covers 9 bases. The V gene end was trimmed by 1 base and the J gene end by 8 bases; junction bases not matched to a gene: 15. Per the germline V gene, CDR1 is SGHRS and CDR2 is YFSETQ. The CDR3 consists of 17 residues.